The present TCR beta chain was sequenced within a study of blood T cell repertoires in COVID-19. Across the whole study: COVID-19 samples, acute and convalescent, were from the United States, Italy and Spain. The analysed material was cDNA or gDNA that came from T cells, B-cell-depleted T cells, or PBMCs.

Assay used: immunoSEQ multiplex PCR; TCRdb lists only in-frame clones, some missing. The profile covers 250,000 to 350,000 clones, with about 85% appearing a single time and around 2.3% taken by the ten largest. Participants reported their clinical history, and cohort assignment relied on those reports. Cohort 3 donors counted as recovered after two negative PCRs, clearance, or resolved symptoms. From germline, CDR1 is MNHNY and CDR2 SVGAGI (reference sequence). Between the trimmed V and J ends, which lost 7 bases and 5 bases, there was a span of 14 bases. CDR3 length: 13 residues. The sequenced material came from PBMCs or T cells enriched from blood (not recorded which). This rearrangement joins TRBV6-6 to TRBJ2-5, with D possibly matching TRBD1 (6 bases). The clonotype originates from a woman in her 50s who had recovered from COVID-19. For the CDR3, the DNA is TGTGCCAGCACTGGACAGTTCGGGGAGACCCAGTACTTC. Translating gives CASTGQFGETQYF.